This is a list of T cell receptor beta chains from one sample in a study of CD8 T cells in Susac syndrome. In TCRdb, the immunoSEQ multiplex PCR reads were re-called with MiXCR into one record per CDR3 protein. Here the sample spans some 70,000 distinct CDR3 sequences, approximately 94% being singletons. The material sequenced was CD8+ T cells from PBMCs. The receptors were gathered from a human donor with multiple sclerosis. Both conserved end residues are part of each CDR3. The D gene is left open where the match is weak. A row's size may be missing; if present it is once, few, many or a size class.

cdr3_nt cdr3_aa cdr3_length j_call d_call clone_size v_call
TGTGCCAGCAGTGAGACAGGGATACCCTCCTACAATGAGCAGTTCTTC CASSETGIPSYNEQFF 16 TRBJ2-1 TRBD1 once TRBV6-1
TGTGCCAGCAGTCCCGAACCGGGCGGCTACGAGCAGTACTTC CASSPEPGGYEQYF 14 TRBJ2-7 - - TRBV27
TGTGCCACCAGCAGAGATCTGGCCCCCTACGAGCAGTACTTC CATSRDLAPYEQYF 14 TRBJ2-7 - - TRBV15
TGTGCCAGCATCTCCCCCGATCGCGAGCAGTACTTC CASISPDREQYF 12 TRBJ2-7 - - TRBV12-3/TRBV12-4
TGTGCCAGCAGTTTAAGCGGTACCTCCTACAATGAGCAGTTCTTC CASSLSGTSYNEQFF 15 TRBJ2-1 - - TRBV27
TGTGCCAGCAGCGGAGGACAGGTCAATCAGCCCCAGCATTTT CASSGGQVNQPQHF 14 TRBJ1-5 TRBD1 - TRBV5-6
TGTGCCAGCAGTTTAGTCGACGGGTCCTACAATGAGCAGTTCTTC CASSLVDGSYNEQFF 15 TRBJ2-1 - - TRBV27
TGCGCCAGCAGCCACCCACCTCCGGGACTAGCGGAGAGCTCCTACAATGAGCAGTTCTTC CASSHPPPGLAESSYNEQFF 20 TRBJ2-1 TRBD2 - TRBV4-1
TGCAGCGTCCCGGGGAGCTCCTACGAGCAGTACTTC CSVPGSSYEQYF 12 TRBJ2-7 - - TRBV29-1
TGTGCCACCAGCAGAGATCCCACGGGAGAGCAGTACTTC CATSRDPTGEQYF 13 TRBJ2-7 - - TRBV15
TGCAGTGCTCAAAAACGCGAGCAGTACTTC CSAQKREQYF 10 TRBJ2-7 - - TRBV20-1
TGTGCCACCAGCAGCAGGGACAGACATAGCAATCAGCCCCAGCATTTT CATSSRDRHSNQPQHF 16 TRBJ1-5 TRBD1 few TRBV15
TGTGCCAGCACCCCAGGGGGCTGGAATGAAGCTTTCTTT CASTPGGWNEAFF 13 TRBJ1-1 TRBD1 - TRBV6-5
TGTGCCAGCAGCTTAATCGTGGACACTGAAGCTTTCTTT CASSLIVDTEAFF 13 TRBJ1-1 - - TRBV7-9
TGTGCCAGCAGTACCTGGGGCGGTCGGGAGCAGTTCTTC CASSTWGGREQFF 13 TRBJ2-1 - - TRBV27
TGTGCCACCAGCGGCGAAGCGGGTGGCGGAGATACGCAGTATTTT CATSGEAGGGDTQYF 15 TRBJ2-3 - - TRBV24-1
TGTGCTAGTGGTTTGGGCCCATCCGGGGAGCTGTTTTTT CASGLGPSGELFF 13 TRBJ2-2 - - TRBV12-5
TGTGCCAGCAGCCAATTCCAGGGATGGGCCTACGAGCAGTACTTC CASSQFQGWAYEQYF 15 TRBJ2-7 - - TRBV3-1
TGTGCCAGCAGCTCCCTCCCGCTAGCGGGGGCAGATACGCAGTATTTT CASSSLPLAGADTQYF 16 TRBJ2-3 TRBD2 few TRBV7-2
TGTGCCAGCAGCTACACAGGGGGAGAGACCCAGTACTTC CASSYTGGETQYF 13 TRBJ2-5 TRBD1 - TRBV27
TGTGCCAGCTCACCAAGGCGGGGAAACACTGAAGCTTTCTTT CASSPRRGNTEAFF 14 TRBJ1-1 - - TRBV18
TGTGCCAGTAGTCCACGACTAGCGGGAGACCACGAGCAGTACTTC CASSPRLAGDHEQYF 15 TRBJ2-7 TRBD2 - TRBV19
TGTGCCAGCAGCCCATCAAACGGGATTTACAATGAGCAGTTCTTC CASSPSNGIYNEQFF 15 TRBJ2-1 - - TRBV6-5
TGTGCCAGCAGCTTTGGGACAGGGCGGAGGGAGCAGTACTTC CASSFGTGRREQYF 14 TRBJ2-7 TRBD1 - TRBV9
TGTGCCACCAGCAGAGTCGTTACAGGGAACACTGAAGCTTTCTTT CATSRVVTGNTEAFF 15 TRBJ1-1 - - TRBV15
TGTGCCAGCGGGGTGCCCCAGCATTTT CASGVPQHF 9 TRBJ1-5 - - TRBV6-2/TRBV6-3
TGTGCCAGCAGCTCCTCCCGGGCGGCCTACGAGCAGTACTTC CASSSSRAAYEQYF 14 TRBJ2-7 - - TRBV7-9
TGCAGTGCTAGAGATGGGCAGGGGATCGGTCCCTATGGCTACACCTTC CSARDGQGIGPYGYTF 16 TRBJ1-2 - - TRBV20-1
TGCAGCGTTGAAGGTCTGGGCGGTGGATTGTACAATGAGCAGTTCTTC CSVEGLGGGLYNEQFF 16 TRBJ2-1 - - TRBV29-1
TGCAGCGTTGAAGACGGGGGGGACGAGACCCAGTACTTC CSVEDGGDETQYF 13 TRBJ2-5 TRBD2 - TRBV29-1
TGTGCCAGCAGCACTACGGGCCGGGGACCCGAGGCCAAAGAGACCCAGTACTTC CASSTTGRGPEAKETQYF 18 TRBJ2-5 - - TRBV7-9
TGCGCCAGCAGCCAAGCCTTCGCGGGAGTAAGTAATGAGCAGTTCTTC CASSQAFAGVSNEQFF 16 TRBJ2-1 TRBD2 - TRBV4-1
TGCAGTGTTGTAACCGGGACAGGGGCCTACGAGCAGTACTTC CSVVTGTGAYEQYF 14 TRBJ2-7 TRBD1 - TRBV20-1
TGCGCCAGCAGCCAAAGCACTCATGAGCAGTTCTTC CASSQSTHEQFF 12 TRBJ2-1 - - TRBV4-1
TGCAGCGTTGTTCTAGCGGGAGCCCTTGAGCAGTTCTTC CSVVLAGALEQFF 13 TRBJ2-1 TRBD2 - TRBV29-1
TGTGCCAGCAGCACACAGCTGGGACCCAGAAAGGAGCAGTTCTTC CASSTQLGPRKEQFF 15 TRBJ2-1 - once TRBV7-8
TGTGCCAGCAGCCAAGGCCCTGACAGGGGCTCGAGTGGTGGCACAGATACGCAGTATTTT CASSQGPDRGSSGGTDTQYF 20 TRBJ2-3 TRBD1 - TRBV3-1
TGTGCCAGCAGTTTTCCCGAGGTTGACAGGGACAATGAGCAGTTCTTC CASSFPEVDRDNEQFF 16 TRBJ2-1 TRBD1 - TRBV7-9
TGTGCCACCAGTGATCCCGGGACTAGCCGGGAGCAGTACTTC CATSDPGTSREQYF 14 TRBJ2-7 TRBD2 - TRBV24-1
TGCAGCGTTGAGGGGCAGGGGGTCACTGAAGCTTTCTTT CSVEGQGVTEAFF 13 TRBJ1-1 TRBD1 - TRBV29-1
TGTGCCAGCAGCCTCCGCGGGGGGTTCTACGAGCAGTACTTC CASSLRGGFYEQYF 14 TRBJ2-7 TRBD2 - TRBV3-1
TGTGCCAGCAGCTTGTGGGACGGCGCTGAAGCTTTCTTT CASSLWDGAEAFF 13 TRBJ1-1 - once TRBV5-6
TGTGCCAGCAGCGGTAGCCTGGGGGAAGAGACCCAGTACTTC CASSGSLGEETQYF 14 TRBJ2-5 - - TRBV5-6
TGTGCCACCAGTGACGTCTACGAGCAGTACTTC CATSDVYEQYF 11 TRBJ2-7 - - TRBV24-1
TGTGCCAGCAGCCAAGCGTCCCGAACCCACGAGCAGTACTTC CASSQASRTHEQYF 14 TRBJ2-7 - once TRBV3-1
TGTGCCAGCAGCTTACAGATGGGACAGGGGTACACTGAAGCTTTCTTT CASSLQMGQGYTEAFF 16 TRBJ1-1 TRBD1 once TRBV7-9
TGTGCCAGCAGTGAGACAGGGGAGGGAGATACGCAGTATTTT CASSETGEGDTQYF 14 TRBJ2-3 - - TRBV6-4
TGTGCCAGCAGCTTAGCAGTCGGCTCCTACGAGCAGTACTTC CASSLAVGSYEQYF 14 TRBJ2-7 - few TRBV7-2
TGTGCCAGCAGCCTCAGGGGGCAAGTCACTGAAGCTTTCTTT CASSLRGQVTEAFF 14 TRBJ1-1 TRBD1 - TRBV13
TGTGCCACCAGCAGGAACACAGGGGATGCCTACAATGAGCAGTTCTTC CATSRNTGDAYNEQFF 16 TRBJ2-1 TRBD1 - TRBV15
TGCAGTGCTAGATCTGGGGTGAACACTGAAGCTTTCTTT CSARSGVNTEAFF 13 TRBJ1-1 - - TRBV20-1
TGCAGCGTTACACCCCGGGAGGGGAGCACTGAAGCTTTCTTT CSVTPREGSTEAFF 14 TRBJ1-1 - - TRBV29-1
TGTGCCAGCAGCTCCCTAAAGACTAGCGGGATAACCGGGGAGCTGTTTTTT CASSSLKTSGITGELFF 17 TRBJ2-2 TRBD2 once TRBV7-9